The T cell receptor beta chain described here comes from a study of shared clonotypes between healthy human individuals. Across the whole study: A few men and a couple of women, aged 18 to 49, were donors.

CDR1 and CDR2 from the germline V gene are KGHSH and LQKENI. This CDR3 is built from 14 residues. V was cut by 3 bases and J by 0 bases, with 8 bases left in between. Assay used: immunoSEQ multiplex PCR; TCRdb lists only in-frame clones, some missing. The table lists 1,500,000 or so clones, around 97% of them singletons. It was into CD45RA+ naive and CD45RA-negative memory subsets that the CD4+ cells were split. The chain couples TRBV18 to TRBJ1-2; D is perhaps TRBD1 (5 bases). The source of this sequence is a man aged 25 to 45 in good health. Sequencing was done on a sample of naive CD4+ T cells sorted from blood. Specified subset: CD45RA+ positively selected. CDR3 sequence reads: CASSPDSANYGYTF. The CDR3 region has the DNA TGTGCCAGCTCACCCGACAGTGCTAACTATGGCTACACCTTC.